A selection of T cell receptor beta chains follows, all from one sample in a study of CD8 T cells in Susac syndrome. MiXCR, applied by TCRdb to the immunoSEQ multiplex PCR reads, yields one record per CDR3 protein. The top ten clones hold just under 0.095% of a sample with some 200,000 distinct CDR3 sequences, about 95% of them seen once. Sequenced input: CD4+ T cells from PBMCs. These receptors all stem from a human donor with multiple sclerosis. The CDR3 runs from the conserved cysteine through the conserved F or W. Fields, in order: D gene, V gene, J gene, clone size, CDR3 protein, CDR3 DNA. The D gene is left open where the match is weak. Part of the rows lack a size; the others show once, few, many or a class for expanded clones.

D gene: TRBD2
V gene: TRBV9
J gene: TRBJ2-7
clone size: -
CDR3 protein: CASSPGTTPSYEQYF
CDR3 DNA: TGTGCCAGCAGCCCGGGGACTACCCCCTCCTACGAGCAGTACTTC

D gene: -
V gene: TRBV29-1
J gene: TRBJ1-1
clone size: -
CDR3 protein: CRGQGNTEAFF
CDR3 DNA: TGCAGGGGACAAGGAAACACTGAAGCTTTCTTT

D gene: TRBD1
V gene: TRBV20-1
J gene: TRBJ1-1
clone size: -
CDR3 protein: CSATDRVDTEAFF
CDR3 DNA: TGCAGTGCCACGGACAGGGTGGACACTGAAGCTTTCTTT

D gene: TRBD2
V gene: TRBV29-1
J gene: TRBJ2-3
clone size: -
CDR3 protein: CSVATSGGLGQYF
CDR3 DNA: TGCAGCGTTGCGACTAGCGGGGGCCTGGGGCAGTATTTT

D gene: -
V gene: TRBV9
J gene: TRBJ2-1
clone size: -
CDR3 protein: CASSVTAGEYDEQFF
CDR3 DNA: TGTGCCAGCAGCGTAACGGCAGGTGAATATGATGAGCAGTTCTTC

D gene: -
V gene: TRBV30
J gene: TRBJ1-5
clone size: -
CDR3 protein: CAWSDRNQPQHF
CDR3 DNA: TGTGCCTGGAGCGACCGCAATCAGCCCCAGCATTTT

D gene: TRBD1
V gene: TRBV27
J gene: TRBJ2-1
clone size: -
CDR3 protein: CASSVQGIVPRNEQFF
CDR3 DNA: TGTGCCAGCAGTGTACAGGGGATTGTTCCCCGCAATGAGCAGTTCTTC

D gene: -
V gene: TRBV19
J gene: TRBJ1-1
clone size: -
CDR3 protein: CASSRDRVNTEAFF
CDR3 DNA: TGTGCCAGTAGCAGGGACCGAGTGAACACTGAAGCTTTCTTT

D gene: -
V gene: TRBV10-3
J gene: TRBJ2-7
clone size: -
CDR3 protein: CAISDSLAILNSYEQYF
CDR3 DNA: TGTGCCATCAGTGACTCCCTGGCTATCCTAAACTCCTACGAGCAGTACTTC

D gene: TRBD2
V gene: TRBV24-1
J gene: TRBJ2-1
clone size: -
CDR3 protein: CATSAPGGLASINEQFF
CDR3 DNA: TGTGCCACCAGTGCCCCGGGGGGACTAGCCAGCATCAATGAGCAGTTCTTC

D gene: -
V gene: TRBV30
J gene: TRBJ1-3
clone size: -
CDR3 protein: CAWCPRTGNTIYF
CDR3 DNA: TGTGCCTGGTGTCCCAGAACTGGAAACACCATATATTTT

D gene: TRBD1
V gene: TRBV29-1
J gene: TRBJ1-1
clone size: -
CDR3 protein: CTLVKTGCTEAFF
CDR3 DNA: TGCACCTTGGTGAAGACAGGGTGCACTGAAGCTTTCTTT

D gene: -
V gene: TRBV5-1
J gene: TRBJ2-6
clone size: -
CDR3 protein: CASSLAGHGANVLTF
CDR3 DNA: TGCGCCAGCAGCTTGGCAGGGCACGGGGCCAACGTCCTGACTTTC

D gene: TRBD1
V gene: TRBV5-8
J gene: TRBJ1-2
clone size: once
CDR3 protein: CASSLGWTGSGGYTF
CDR3 DNA: TGTGCCAGCAGCTTGGGGTGGACAGGGTCGGGCGGCTACACCTTC

D gene: TRBD2
V gene: TRBV5-1
J gene: TRBJ2-7
clone size: -
CDR3 protein: CASSLTLSIAGAGSYEQYF
CDR3 DNA: TGCGCCAGCAGCTTGACTCTTAGCATAGCGGGAGCGGGCTCCTACGAGCAGTACTTC

D gene: -
V gene: TRBV12-3/TRBV12-4
J gene: TRBJ2-7
clone size: -
CDR3 protein: CASSLTGDSYEQYF
CDR3 DNA: TGTGCCAGCAGCTTGACTGGGGACTCCTACGAGCAGTACTTC

D gene: -
V gene: TRBV9
J gene: TRBJ1-1
clone size: -
CDR3 protein: CASSARSWDTEAFF
CDR3 DNA: TGTGCCAGCAGCGCAAGGTCTTGGGACACTGAAGCTTTCTTT

D gene: -
V gene: TRBV30
J gene: TRBJ2-1
clone size: -
CDR3 protein: CAWSSRRSSYNEQFF
CDR3 DNA: TGTGCCTGGAGCTCCCGCCGGAGCTCCTACAATGAGCAGTTCTTC

D gene: -
V gene: TRBV3-1
J gene: TRBJ2-5
clone size: -
CDR3 protein: CASSQERRWDQETQYF
CDR3 DNA: TGTGCCAGCAGCCAAGAGAGAAGATGGGACCAAGAGACCCAGTACTTC

D gene: -
V gene: TRBV12-5
J gene: TRBJ1-1
clone size: -
CDR3 protein: CASGIKAFF
CDR3 DNA: TGTGCTAGTGGTATTAAAGCTTTCTTT

D gene: TRBD1
V gene: TRBV7-2
J gene: TRBJ2-7
clone size: -
CDR3 protein: CASSGGTGIYEQYF
CDR3 DNA: TGTGCCAGCAGCGGCGGGACAGGGATTTACGAGCAGTACTTC

D gene: -
V gene: TRBV4-1
J gene: TRBJ2-5
clone size: -
CDR3 protein: CASSQEELTPLNF
CDR3 DNA: TGCGCCAGCAGCCAAGAGGAGCTTACACCTTTGAACTTC

D gene: -
V gene: TRBV2
J gene: TRBJ1-5
clone size: -
CDR3 protein: CASSDSAVPQHF
CDR3 DNA: TGTGCCAGCAGTGACTCAGCTGTGCCCCAGCATTTT

D gene: -
V gene: TRBV6-6
J gene: TRBJ1-2
clone size: -
CDR3 protein: CASSYSRQAYGYTF
CDR3 DNA: TGTGCCAGCAGTTACTCGAGACAGGCCTATGGCTACACCTTC

D gene: -
V gene: TRBV30
J gene: TRBJ1-1
clone size: -
CDR3 protein: CAWTLGGYTEAFF
CDR3 DNA: TGTGCCTGGACCCTGGGTGGGTACACTGAAGCTTTCTTT

D gene: -
V gene: TRBV2
J gene: TRBJ2-5
clone size: -
CDR3 protein: CASSPGRRNQETQYF
CDR3 DNA: TGTGCCAGCAGCCCGGGGAGGCGGAACCAAGAGACCCAGTACTTC

D gene: -
V gene: TRBV20-1
J gene: TRBJ2-2
clone size: -
CDR3 protein: CSARDRVAGELFF
CDR3 DNA: TGCAGTGCTAGAGATCGAGTGGCCGGGGAGCTGTTTTTT

D gene: -
V gene: TRBV5-1
J gene: TRBJ2-1
clone size: -
CDR3 protein: CASSLAYLDEQFF
CDR3 DNA: TGCGCCAGCAGCTTGGCTTACTTGGATGAGCAGTTCTTC

D gene: TRBD2
V gene: TRBV20-1
J gene: TRBJ2-7
clone size: -
CDR3 protein: CSAVAGGIYEQYF
CDR3 DNA: TGCAGTGCCGTAGCGGGAGGGATCTACGAGCAGTACTTC

D gene: -
V gene: TRBV20-1
J gene: TRBJ1-5
clone size: -
CDR3 protein: CSARAYGQTDNQPQHF
CDR3 DNA: TGCAGTGCCCGAGCCTACGGCCAGACAGATAATCAGCCCCAGCATTTT

D gene: -
V gene: TRBV7-9
J gene: TRBJ2-5
clone size: once
CDR3 protein: CASSRAVVETQYF
CDR3 DNA: TGTGCCAGCAGCCGAGCGGTGGTTGAGACCCAGTACTTC

D gene: TRBD1
V gene: TRBV29-1
J gene: TRBJ1-2
clone size: -
CDR3 protein: CSVGGQAYGYTF
CDR3 DNA: TGCAGCGTCGGGGGACAGGCATATGGCTACACCTTC

D gene: -
V gene: TRBV5-4
J gene: TRBJ1-1
clone size: -
CDR3 protein: CASTRGDTEAFF
CDR3 DNA: TGTGCCAGCACCCGGGGAGACACTGAAGCTTTCTTT

D gene: -
V gene: TRBV3-1
J gene: TRBJ1-1
clone size: -
CDR3 protein: CASSLQARGSEAFF
CDR3 DNA: TGTGCCAGCAGCCTTCAGGCTAGGGGGTCTGAAGCTTTCTTT

D gene: -
V gene: TRBV30
J gene: TRBJ1-2
clone size: -
CDR3 protein: CARSDSYGYTF
CDR3 DNA: TGTGCCAGATCCGACAGTTATGGCTACACCTTC

D gene: -
V gene: TRBV4-2
J gene: TRBJ2-5
clone size: -
CDR3 protein: CASSQGSIQETQYF
CDR3 DNA: TGTGCCAGCAGCCAAGGGAGCATCCAAGAGACCCAGTACTTC

D gene: TRBD2
V gene: TRBV20-1
J gene: TRBJ2-7
clone size: -
CDR3 protein: CSTSSGGWYEQYF
CDR3 DNA: TGCAGTACCTCTAGCGGGGGGTGGTACGAGCAGTACTTC

D gene: -
V gene: TRBV12-5
J gene: TRBJ2-3
clone size: -
CDR3 protein: CASEGRTGDTQYF
CDR3 DNA: TGTGCTAGTGAGGGGAGAACGGGAGATACGCAGTATTTT

D gene: -
V gene: TRBV30
J gene: TRBJ1-1
clone size: -
CDR3 protein: CAWSLWEGEAFF
CDR3 DNA: TGTGCCTGGAGTCTTTGGGAGGGTGAAGCTTTCTTT

D gene: -
V gene: TRBV5-1
J gene: TRBJ2-7
clone size: -
CDR3 protein: CASSRGDVGEQYF
CDR3 DNA: TGCGCCAGCAGCCGAGGGGACGTTGGCGAGCAGTACTTC

D gene: -
V gene: TRBV5-1
J gene: TRBJ2-5
clone size: -
CDR3 protein: CASSQGQGTMGTQYF
CDR3 DNA: TGCGCCAGCAGTCAGGGACAAGGGACGATGGGGACCCAGTACTTC

D gene: -
V gene: TRBV2
J gene: TRBJ2-3
clone size: -
CDR3 protein: CASSQQASQTDTQYF
CDR3 DNA: TGTGCCAGCAGCCAACAGGCTAGCCAAACAGATACGCAGTATTTT

D gene: -
V gene: TRBV3-1
J gene: TRBJ1-5
clone size: -
CDR3 protein: CASSQASQPQHF
CDR3 DNA: TGTGCCAGCAGCCAAGCTTCTCAGCCCCAGCATTTT

D gene: -
V gene: TRBV3-1
J gene: TRBJ1-1
clone size: -
CDR3 protein: CASSLRLKTEAFF
CDR3 DNA: TGTGCCAGCAGCCTCCGGCTGAAGACTGAAGCTTTCTTT

D gene: -
V gene: TRBV6-5
J gene: TRBJ1-6
clone size: -
CDR3 protein: CASSYSYPLHSPLHF
CDR3 DNA: TGTGCCAGCAGTTACAGCTATCCTCTCCATTCACCCCTCCACTTT

D gene: -
V gene: TRBV27
J gene: TRBJ2-3
clone size: once
CDR3 protein: CASSFKLSTDTQYF
CDR3 DNA: TGTGCCAGCAGTTTCAAGCTTAGCACAGATACGCAGTATTTT

D gene: -
V gene: TRBV10-3
J gene: TRBJ2-2
clone size: -
CDR3 protein: CAIHGTGELFF
CDR3 DNA: TGTGCCATTCACGGCACCGGGGAGCTGTTTTTT

D gene: TRBD2
V gene: TRBV20-1
J gene: TRBJ2-7
clone size: -
CDR3 protein: CSTTRGTSGGEQYF
CDR3 DNA: TGCAGTACTACGAGGGGGACTAGCGGGGGCGAGCAGTACTTC

D gene: -
V gene: TRBV4-1
J gene: TRBJ2-5
clone size: -
CDR3 protein: CASSPLKEGGETQYF
CDR3 DNA: TGCGCCAGCAGCCCACTCAAGGAGGGAGGAGAGACCCAGTACTTC

D gene: -
V gene: TRBV24-1
J gene: TRBJ1-1
clone size: -
CDR3 protein: CATSDLFRGEAFF
CDR3 DNA: TGTGCCACCAGTGATTTGTTCAGGGGCGAAGCTTTCTTT

D gene: -
V gene: TRBV29-1
J gene: TRBJ2-1
clone size: once
CDR3 protein: CSAFQGSSYNEQFF
CDR3 DNA: TGCAGCGCTTTCCAGGGGAGCTCCTACAATGAGCAGTTCTTC

D gene: -
V gene: TRBV20-1
J gene: TRBJ2-7
clone size: -
CDR3 protein: CSARKGHEQYF
CDR3 DNA: TGCAGTGCTAGAAAGGGACACGAGCAGTACTTC

D gene: -
V gene: TRBV3-1
J gene: TRBJ2-7
clone size: -
CDR3 protein: CASSQVPLYEQYF
CDR3 DNA: TGTGCCAGCAGCCAGGTCCCCCTATACGAGCAGTACTTC

D gene: TRBD2
V gene: TRBV6-5
J gene: TRBJ2-3
clone size: -
CDR3 protein: CASRGLAGLDTQYF
CDR3 DNA: TGTGCCAGCAGAGGACTAGCGGGATTGGATACGCAGTATTTT

D gene: TRBD2
V gene: TRBV20-1
J gene: TRBJ2-7
clone size: -
CDR3 protein: CSARDYFYEQYF
CDR3 DNA: TGCAGTGCCCGGGACTATTTCTACGAGCAGTACTTC

D gene: TRBD2
V gene: TRBV19
J gene: TRBJ2-1
clone size: -
CDR3 protein: CASKLAGSSYNEQFF
CDR3 DNA: TGTGCCAGTAAACTAGCGGGAAGCTCCTACAATGAGCAGTTCTTC

D gene: -
V gene: TRBV11-2
J gene: TRBJ2-1
clone size: -
CDR3 protein: CASSGSGGAWNEQFF
CDR3 DNA: TGTGCCAGCAGCGGCAGTGGGGGGGCATGGAATGAGCAGTTCTTC

D gene: -
V gene: TRBV20-1
J gene: TRBJ2-7
clone size: -
CDR3 protein: CSALPGKSTYEQYF
CDR3 DNA: TGCAGTGCGCTGCCGGGAAAGTCTACCTACGAGCAGTACTTC

D gene: -
V gene: TRBV5-1
J gene: TRBJ1-1
clone size: -
CDR3 protein: CASKGDVNTEAFF
CDR3 DNA: TGCGCCAGCAAGGGGGATGTGAACACTGAAGCTTTCTTT

D gene: -
V gene: TRBV28
J gene: TRBJ1-5
clone size: -
CDR3 protein: CASSPRVQPQHF
CDR3 DNA: TGTGCCAGCAGTCCAAGGGTCCAGCCCCAGCATTTT